A single T cell receptor (beta chain) is shown here with its context. The sample is drawn from a study of T cell changes during pregnancy in multiple sclerosis. Assay used: immunoSEQ multiplex PCR; TCRdb lists only in-frame clones, some missing. The sample lists 70,000 to 95,000 clones; approximately 94% were seen once. CDR3 length: 15 residues. Trimming took off 7 bases at V and 2 bases at J, with 16 bases between the two ends. CDR1 is ENHRY, CDR2 SYGVKD, per germline. The sample was peripheral blood, taken in the third trimester of pregnancy. The chain employs TRBV10-3 and TRBJ2-3; D perhaps matches TRBD1 (5 bases). The sequence was collected from a female donor with multiple sclerosis, enrolled in a pregnancy study. Written as DNA, the CDR3 is TGTGCCATCAAGGGCCCAGATGGACACACAGATACGCAGTATTTT. Its translation is CAIKGPDGHTDTQYF.